This T cell receptor (beta chain) was documented in a study of persistence of HIV-infected CD4 T cells. Study summary: Donors had been on suppressive ART for a median of roughly 8 years. Whole-study findings and limits: Antigen-responding cells were enriched for degenerate expanded CDR3beta sequences. TCRbeta richness was lower in CMV- and Gag-responding cells than in anti-CD3/anti-CD28-responding cells.

Points on this clone: Its specificity is unknown.

Trimming pared 4 bases from V and 9 bases from J, leaving 19 bases between. From germline, CDR1 is MGHRA and CDR2 YSYEKL. The CDR3 has 16 residues. The libraries were made with immunoSEQ version 4 in survey mode. Produced via immunoSEQ multiplex PCR; TCRdb's table is partial and in-frame only. The table records 15,000 to 20,000 clones, 78% of them present only once. Cells were stimulated with CMV-infected fibroblast lysates at 10 ug/mL. CD4+ T cells upregulating both CD40 ligand and CD69 were sorted as responding cells. Anti-CD28/CD49d costimulation, CD40-blocking antibody and enfuvirtide were given to CD8-depleted PBMCs for roughly 20 hours.

The chain links TRBV4-1 to TRBJ1-6, with D possibly being TRBD1 (5 bases). Specimen: CD4+ T cells sorted from PBMCs after approximately 20-hour stimulation, collected from a patient who received antiretroviral therapy. The TCR sequence derives from an adult man with HIV who was CMV-seropositive. CDR3 in DNA: TGCGCCAGCAGCCTAAAGGCGGGGACCAGCGGTTCACCCCTCCACTTT. Protein sequence: CASSLKAGTSGSPLHF.